The sample holds one count of the clone carrying this T cell receptor beta chain. Its antigen is not known. The PCR used 60 Vbeta and 13 Jbeta primers. Method: immunoSEQ multiplex PCR; TCRdb's copy keeps in-frame clones and lacks some. This repertoire shows more than 95,000 clones, over 70% found once; its top ten account for roughly 3%. This sample is part of a study of cytomegalovirus exposure and HLA in healthy donors. General study points: Most CMV-associated TCR beta chains were later found to appear HLA-restricted. CMV serostatus was the sole immune exposure information available. Within an earlier analysis, most TCR beta V segments proved productive either about 90% or about 30% of the time. Cytomegalovirus association was listed for 150 or so TCR beta chains.

Losses at the gene ends were 5 bases for V and 2 bases for J; bases not matched to a gene: 3. Germline CDR1 and CDR2: LNHDA and SQIVND (reference sequence). CDR3 length: 14 amino acids. The rearrangement uses TRBV19 and TRBJ2-1; 7 bases agree with TRBD1. The origin of this receptor is a woman aged 45-60 years in good health and CMV-seronegative. Specimen: PBMCs. The CDR3 DNA reads as TGTGCCAGTAGTGCCGGGACAGCCTACAATGAGCAGTTCTTC. As protein: CASSAGTAYNEQFF. The variable domain in full, with the rest retrieved from reference TRBV19 and TRBJ2-1, is DGGITQSPKYLFRKEGQNVTLSCEQNLNHDAMYWYRQDPGQGLRLIYYSQIVNDFQKGDIAEGYSVSREKKESFPLTVTSAQKNPTAFYLCASSAGTAYNEQFFGPGTRLTVL.